Below, 23 T cell receptor beta chains from the same sample are listed, as sequenced in a study of blood T cell repertoires in COVID-19 (dated by TCRdb to 2020 to 2022). The library relied on the immunoSEQ multiplex PCR assay. TCRdb obtained this table from immuneACCESS and retained in-frame rearrangements with V and J assigned. These tables miss some clones; where compared with another copy, unresolved V genes account for less than half of the shortfall, and the remainder is unexplained. This sample comprises over 120,000 clones, roughly 77% of them detected only once. Roughly 5.2% of the sample is held by the ten biggest clonotypes. Sequencing input: peripheral blood. The origin of the receptors is a woman aged 70-85 years with COVID-19, enrolled during active disease.

This clone was seen only once. The rearrangement joins TRBV19 to TRBJ1-4; D is ambiguous. This CDR3 is built from 14 residues. Trimming removed 3 bases at V and 4 bases at J, with 9 bases between. Germline V CDR1 and CDR2: LNHDA, SQIVND (reference sequence). DNA of the CDR3: TGTGCCAGTAGTATTCTGGAGGGTAATGAAAAACTGTTTTTT. Amino acids: CASSILEGNEKLFF.

V and J are TRBV2 and TRBJ1-5, with D possibly matching TRBD1 (6 bases). The CDR3 sequence is 13 residues long. Germline CDR1 is SNHLY and CDR2 is FYNNEI. Trimming pared 7 bases from V and 3 bases from J, leaving 10 bases between. CDR3 region: CASKGEYNQPQHF. The CDR3 DNA sequence: TGTGCCAGCAAGGGGGAATACAATCAGCCCCAGCATTTT.

The chain carries TRBV6-6 and TRBJ1-3; perhaps TRBD1 as D (6 bases). Looked up from germline, CDR1 is MNHNY and CDR2 is SVGAGI (reference sequence). Trimming took 6 bases from V and 0 from J, leaving 12 bases between them. This CDR3 region has 15 residues. The CDR3 loop reads CASRSTGNSGNTIYF. The CDR3 region has the DNA TGTGCCAGCAGGTCGACAGGCAACTCTGGAAACACCATATATTTT.

The rearrangement joins TRBV30 to TRBJ2-2; D is ambiguous. V dropped 0 bases and J dropped 5 bases, with 7 bases sitting between them. The CDR3 is 13 residues long. Per the germline V gene, CDR1 is GTSNPN and CDR2 is SVGIG (reference sequence). CDR3 in amino acids: CAWSVLDTGELFF. CDR3 in DNA: TGTGCCTGGAGTGTTTTAGATACCGGGGAGCTGTTTTTT. Looking up the rest from reference TRBV30 and TRBJ2-2 gives the full variable domain: SQTIHQWPATLVQPVGSPLSLECTVEGTSNPNLYWYRQAAGRGLQLLFYSVGIGQISSEVPQNLSASRPQDRQFILSSKKLLLSDSGFYLCAWSVLDTGELFFGEGSRLTVL.

In this sample, this clone turned up a few times. The rearrangement links TRBV6-6 to TRBJ1-4; the D is unclear. CDR1 is MNHNY, CDR2 SVGAGI, per germline (reference sequence). The CDR3 runs to 12 residues. The V end lost 4 bases, the J end lost 12 bases, and 12 bases lay between the germline ends. The CDR3 spells CASSFLQAELFF. The CDR3 nucleotides read TGTGCCAGCAGTTTTCTCCAGGCAGAACTGTTTTTT.

This chain's CDR3 is CASSGGGTGYQPQHF. The CDR3 region has the DNA TGTGCCAGCAGCGGTGGGGGCACAGGGTATCAGCCCCAGCATTTT. The chain recombines TRBV5-8 with TRBJ1-5, with a weak D call TRBD1 (6 bases). V lost 4 bases and J 5 bases, leaving 16 bases between the germline ends. This CDR3 contains 15 residues. Germline-derived CDR1 and CDR2 are SGHTS and YDEGEE.

This sequence joins TRBV7-3 and TRBJ2-1, with TRBD2 matching over 7 bases. After removal of 0 bases from V and 0 bases from J, the junction contained 2 bases not matched to a gene. Germline lookup yields CDR1 SGHTA and CDR2 FQGTGA. The CDR3 has 16 residues. The CDR3 loop is CASSLTSSGSYNEQFF. The CDR3 region has the DNA TGTGCCAGCAGCTTAACCTCTAGCGGCTCCTACAATGAGCAGTTCTTC.

As to this clone: Sequence at one end of the junction differs from germline and may be a read error. This chain links TRBV7-7 with TRBJ2-1, with a possible D match to TRBD1 (5 bases). CDR1 and CDR2 from the germline V gene are SSHAT and FNYEAQ (reference sequence). The CDR3 contains 13 residues. In nucleotides, the CDR3 is TGTGCTAGCAGCTTAGGGGCTGCCAATGAGCAGTTCTTC. The encoded protein is CASSLGAANEQFF.

This clone was observed a single time. The V gene is TRBV5-1, the J gene TRBJ1-1; 9 bases map to TRBD1. The CDR3 is made up of 14 amino acids. CDR1 is SGHRS, CDR2 YFSETQ, per germline. V was pared by 4 bases and J by 8 bases, with 9 bases of the junction left unmatched. The CDR3 spells CASSPTTGGLEAFF. In DNA, the CDR3 is TGCGCCAGCAGCCCGACAACAGGGGGCCTCGAAGCTTTCTTT.

In its sample, this clone was seen once. The rearrangement uses TRBV10-3 and TRBJ2-2; 8 bases are shared with TRBD1. The CDR3 is 13 residues long. Germline V gives CDR1 ENHRY, CDR2 SYGVKD. The junction had 4 bases not matched to a gene; V was cut back by 9 bases and J by 4 bases. CDR3 sequence reads: CAIRQGPTGELFF. The CDR3 DNA reads as TGTGCCATTCGACAGGGGCCCACCGGGGAGCTGTTTTTT.

The chain combines TRBV25-1 with TRBJ1-1; a possible D gene is TRBD1 (6 bases). CDR3 length: 14 amino acids. The V end lost 4 bases, the J end lost 5 bases, and 14 bases lay between the germline ends. The V gene's germline CDR1 is MGHDK and CDR2 SYGVNS. CDR3 loop: CASSASPGETEAFF. CDR3 DNA sequence: TGTGCCAGCAGTGCCAGCCCAGGGGAAACTGAAGCTTTCTTT.

The chain links TRBV18 to TRBJ2-7; D gene ambiguous. Germline V gene data show CDR1 as KGHSH and CDR2 as LQKENI. The CDR3 is 13 residues long. Trimming removed 3 bases at V and 7 bases at J, with 13 bases between. For the CDR3, the DNA is TGTGCCAGCTCACCCCCCCCGGGTAAGGAGCAGTACTTC. Translation gives CASSPPPGKEQYF.

V is TRBV6-6 and J is TRBJ1-1; TRBD1 matches at 7 bases. The V gene end was trimmed by 8 bases and the J gene end by 5 bases; junction bases not matched to a gene: 8. Germline assignment: CDR1 MNHNY and CDR2 SVGAGI (reference sequence). The CDR3 spans 13 residues. The CDR3 loop is CASQGGASTEAFF. The CDR3 nucleotides are TGTGCCAGCCAGGGGGGCGCGAGTACTGAAGCTTTCTTT.

The chain joins TRBV30 to TRBJ2-5, with D possibly TRBD2 on 5 matching bases. V was shortened by 0 bases and J by 2 bases, with 10 bases between the two germline ends. CDR3 length: 14 residues. Germline values: CDR1 GTSNPN, CDR2 SVGIG (reference sequence). This chain's CDR3 is CAWSVLGKQETQYF. CDR3 coding DNA: TGTGCCTGGAGTGTACTAGGCAAACAAGAGACCCAGTACTTC. The whole variable domain, filled in from reference TRBV30 and TRBJ2-5, reads SQTIHQWPATLVQPVGSPLSLECTVEGTSNPNLYWYRQAAGRGLQLLFYSVGIGQISSEVPQNLSASRPQDRQFILSSKKLLLSDSGFYLCAWSVLGKQETQYFGPGTRLLVL.

Comment on this clone: Other DNA sequences from this sample encode an identical CDR3 as well. V is TRBV5-1 and J is TRBJ1-1, with TRBD1 matching 7 bases. CDR3 size: 14 residues. After removal of 3 bases from V and 3 bases from J, the junction contained 5 bases not matched to a gene. Per germline, CDR1 SGHRS and CDR2 YFSETQ. The CDR3 here is CASSSDRADTEAFF. As DNA, the CDR3 is TGCGCCAGCAGCTCTGACAGGGCGGACACTGAAGCTTTCTTT.

The rearrangement uses TRBV15 and TRBJ1-5, with TRBD1 matching 10 bases. CDR3 length: 18 residues. Germline V gene lookup returns CDR1 LNHNV and CDR2 YYDKDF (reference sequence). The V and J ends lost 5 bases and 2 bases, in that order; junction bases with no gene match: 12. CDR3 amino acids: CATSDSIGTGVGNQPQHF. The CDR3 DNA follows: TGTGCCACCAGCGATTCAATCGGGACAGGGGTAGGCAATCAGCCCCAGCATTTT.

In this sample, this clone turned up a few times. The CDR3 coding sequence is TGTGCCTGGACCTCCTTGGGACAGGGGAGCACTGAAGCTTTCTTT. It is translated as CAWTSLGQGSTEAFF. The chain employs TRBV30 and TRBJ1-1, with 10 bases that match TRBD1. V lost 4 bases and J lost 4; bases outside the gene matches: 9. This CDR3 region has 15 residues. Germline V gene lookup returns CDR1 GTSNPN and CDR2 SVGIG (reference sequence). Full variable domain (remainder filled in from reference TRBV30 and TRBJ1-1): SQTIHQWPATLVQPVGSPLSLECTVEGTSNPNLYWYRQAAGRGLQLLFYSVGIGQISSEVPQNLSASRPQDRQFILSSKKLLLSDSGFYLCAWTSLGQGSTEAFFGQGTRLTVV.

The V and J genes are TRBV24-1 and TRBJ2-5, with 9 nucleotides matching TRBD1. V was pared by 3 bases and J by 4 bases, with 2 bases of the junction left unmatched. Germline V gene sequence: CDR1 KGHDR, CDR2 SFDVKD. This CDR3 spans 14 amino acids. The CDR3 is CATSDADRGETQYF. The CDR3 region has the DNA TGTGCCACCAGTGATGCGGACAGGGGAGAGACCCAGTACTTC.

This clone was detected only once. The chain combines TRBV6-4 with TRBJ1-2, with D possibly TRBD1 on 6 matching bases. From germline, CDR1 is MRHNA and CDR2 SNTAGT. CDR3 size: 14 residues. In nucleotides, the CDR3 is TGTCCAGGGGCAACTCCCCGAACTTGCTATGGCTACACCTTC. Its translation: CPGATPRTCYGYTF.

The rearrangement joins TRBV6-1 to TRBJ1-2; D gene ambiguous. The CDR3 runs to 14 residues. Between the trimmed V and J ends, which lost 3 bases and 0 bases, there was a span of 8 bases. Germline V gene sequence: CDR1 MNHNS, CDR2 SASEGT. This chain's CDR3 is CASSEHQSNYGYTF. In nucleotides, the CDR3 is TGTGCCAGCAGTGAGCATCAGTCTAACTATGGCTACACCTTC.

This chain uses TRBV7-2 with TRBJ2-5; tentative D call: TRBD2 (7 bases). The CDR3 has 15 amino acids. Germline CDR1 and CDR2: SGHTA and FQGNSA. Trimming took 3 bases from V and 5 from J, leaving 16 bases between them. CDR3: CASSFGGDILETQYF. CDR3 DNA sequence: TGTGCCAGCAGCTTTGGGGGGGACATACTGGAGACCCAGTACTTC. The full variable domain, with the rest looked up from reference TRBV7-2 and TRBJ2-5, is GAGVSQSPSNKVTEKGKDVELRCDPISGHTALYWYRQSLGQGLEFLIYFQGNSAPDKSGLPSDRFSAERTGGSVSTLTIQRTQQEDSAVYLCASSFGGDILETQYFGPGTRLLVL.

V and J are TRBV5-8 and TRBJ2-3; 7 positions match TRBD1. The ends lost 4 bases at V and 2 bases at J; junction bases unmatched: 4. The CDR3 loop spans 14 amino acids. The V gene's germline CDR1 is SGHTS and CDR2 YDEGEE. CDR3 residues: CASSPDRATDTQYF. In DNA form, the CDR3 reads TGTGCCAGCAGCCCAGACAGGGCCACAGATACGCAGTATTTT.

CDR3 DNA sequence: TGTGCCAGCAGCGCCCGAAGCTGGACAGGGTCCTACGAGCAGTACTTC. Translation: CASSARSWTGSYEQYF. The chain employs TRBV7-2 and TRBJ2-7; 8 positions agree with TRBD1. Germline V gene sequence: CDR1 SGHTA, CDR2 FQGNSA. The CDR3 runs 16 residues. Trimming took 5 bases from V and 1 from J; bases not matched to a gene: 10.